Presented here are 12 T cell receptor beta chains from one specimen sequenced in a study of T cells in localized non-small cell lung cancer. Sequencing used immunoSEQ multiplex PCR; TCRdb keeps in-frame clones, though not all of them. Among approximately 72,000 clones listed, just under 85% were seen once. The sample here was peripheral blood, taken before any cancer treatment. These receptors came from a female donor of 60 years or more with stage I lung adenocarcinoma.

The J gene is TRBJ1-5, the V gene TRBV5-1; D might be TRBD1 (5 bases). Germline loops: CDR1 SGHRS, CDR2 YFSETQ. The CDR3 contains 13 residues. V was cut by 2 bases and J by 5 bases, with 8 bases left in between. Written as DNA, the CDR3 is TGCGCCAGCAGCTTCCAGGGAGATCAGCCCCAGCATTTT. As protein: CASSFQGDQPQHF.

V usage is TRBV5-1 and J usage is TRBJ1-6; D might be TRBD1 (6 bases). Germline CDR1 SGHRS, CDR2 YFSETQ. Trimming took 3 bases from V and 5 from J, leaving 12 bases between them. CDR3 length: 15 residues. CDR3 amino acids: CASSSGDTHNSPLHF. In DNA, the CDR3 is TGCGCCAGCAGCTCGGGGGACACCCATAATTCACCCCTCCACTTT. The full variable domain, in which reference TRBV5-1 and TRBJ1-6 provide the parts outside the CDR3, is KAGVTQTPRYLIKTRGQQVTLSCSPISGHRSVSWYQQTPGQGLQFLFEYFSETQRNKGNFPGRFSGRQFSNSRSEMNVSTLELGDSALYLCASSSGDTHNSPLHFGNGTRLTVT.

V gene TRBV5-5 combines with J gene TRBJ1-5; 7 bases align to TRBD1. Germline lookup yields CDR1 SGHKS and CDR2 YYEKEE (reference sequence). The CDR3 has 15 amino acids. J was trimmed by 6 bases and V by 0 bases; bases with no gene match: 6. The CDR3: CASSLEGAWGQPQHF. CDR3 sequence (DNA): TGTGCCAGCAGCTTGGAGGGGGCTTGGGGTCAGCCCCAGCATTTT.

V and J are TRBV19 and TRBJ1-2; D is possibly TRBD1 (5 bases). The CDR3 contains 14 residues. Looked up from germline, CDR1 is LNHDA and CDR2 is SQIVND (reference sequence). The germline V and J ends were trimmed by 4 bases and 8 bases, with 17 bases remaining between them. CDR3 residues: CASSTGTAQWGYTF. In nucleotides, the CDR3 is TGTGCCAGTAGTACGGGGACGGCTCAATGGGGCTACACCTTC.

The rearrangement links TRBV18 to TRBJ2-7, with D perhaps given as TRBD1 or TRBD2 (5 bases each). Per the germline V gene, CDR1 is KGHSH and CDR2 is LQKENI. There are 14 residues in the CDR3. V lost 1 base and J 0 bases, leaving 7 bases between the germline ends. CDR3 sequence reads: CASSPRDGSYEQYF. The CDR3 DNA is TGTGCCAGCTCACCACGGGACGGCTCCTACGAGCAGTACTTC.

For the CDR3, the DNA is TGTGCCAGCAGTAACAGTAGGGACACTGAAGCTTTCTTT. Protein sequence: CASSNSRDTEAFF. The V gene is TRBV2, the J gene TRBJ1-1; no definite D call. The CDR3 extends over 13 amino acids. Germline V gives CDR1 SNHLY, CDR2 FYNNEI. V lost 5 bases and J 3 bases, leaving 10 bases between the germline ends. Full variable domain (outside the CDR3, taken from reference TRBV2 and TRBJ1-1): EPEVTQTPSHQVTQMGQEVILRCVPISNHLYFYWYRQILGQKVEFLVSFYNNEISEKSEIFDDQFSVERPDGSNFTLKIRSTKLEDSAMYFCASSNSRDTEAFFGQGTRLTVV.

V and J are TRBV7-9 and TRBJ2-7, with D possibly matching TRBD1 (5 bases). Trimming took off 5 bases at V and 4 bases at J, with 15 bases between the two ends. The CDR3 totals 14 residues. Per the germline V gene, CDR1 is SEHNR and CDR2 is FQNEAQ (reference sequence). DNA of the CDR3: TGTGCCAGCAGCCATAATCAGGGATTTTACGAGCAGTACTTC. Translation gives CASSHNQGFYEQYF. Based on the CDR3 plus reference TRBV7-9 and TRBJ2-7, the full variable domain is DTGVSQNPRHKITKRGQNVTFRCDPISEHNRLYWYRQTLGQGPEFLTYFQNEAQLEKSRLLSDRFSAERPKGSFSTLEIQRTEQGDSAMYLCASSHNQGFYEQYFGPGTRLTVT.

The chain links TRBV5-6 to TRBJ2-7; TRBD1 matches at 7 bases. Unmatched junction bases numbered 12, after V lost 3 bases and J lost 12 bases. The CDR3 length is 13 residues. Germline CDR1 reads SGHDT; CDR2 reads YYEEEE. This CDR3 reads CASSSRDRRLRYF. CDR3 DNA sequence: TGTGCCAGCAGCTCCCGGGACAGAAGACTCCGGTACTTC.

This chain uses TRBV9 with TRBJ1-6; D is uncertain. The CDR3 loop spans 14 amino acids. Germline lookup yields CDR1 SGDLS and CDR2 YYNGEE. V was pared by 1 base and J by 2 bases, with 4 bases between. In DNA form, the CDR3 reads TGTGCCAGCAGCGTAACTACCTATAATTCACCCCTCCACTTT. Its translation is CASSVTTYNSPLHF.

J is TRBJ1-4 and V is TRBV5-1, with 7 bases matching TRBD1. J lost 7 bases, V lost 1 base, and 10 bases had no gene match. Germline CDR1 and CDR2: SGHRS and YFSETQ. The CDR3 runs to 16 residues. The CDR3 spells CASSLRSQGSGEKLFF. Here the CDR3 DNA reads TGCGCCAGCAGCTTGAGGTCACAGGGGTCGGGTGAAAAACTGTTTTTT.

The chain joins TRBV9 to TRBJ1-1, with D hard to call. CDR1 SGDLS and CDR2 YYNGEE come from the germline V gene. V lost 0 bases to trimming and J lost 1 base, with 7 bases between them. This CDR3 comprises 14 residues. CDR3 in DNA: TGTGCCAGCAGCGTAGCTCCAGGGAACACTGAAGCTTTCTTT. Its protein product is CASSVAPGNTEAFF.

V is TRBV4-1 and J is TRBJ1-2; D is possibly TRBD1 (6 bases). The CDR3 is made up of 14 amino acids. V shed 1 base and J shed 7 bases, with 13 bases lying between them. CDR1 is MGHRA and CDR2 is YSYEKL in the germline V gene. CDR3 bases: TGCGCCAGCAGCCAAGGAACAGGGACGCGTGGCTACACCTTC. Translating it yields CASSQGTGTRGYTF.